Reported below is one T cell receptor beta chain. This entry is derived from a study of blood T cell repertoires in COVID-19. The wider study: Whether acute or convalescent, the COVID-19 samples came from the United States, Italy and Spain.

This table comes from immunoSEQ multiplex PCR, and its TCRdb copy is limited to in-frame clones, with some not included. The sample consists of approximately 110,000 clones, roughly 85% of them appearing once. The CDR3 runs to 14 residues. The ends were cut back, 10 bases at V and 4 bases at J, with 19 bases in the middle. Germline CDR1 is MNHNY and CDR2 is SVGAGI (reference sequence). The chain has TRBV6-6 and TRBJ1-1, with a possible D match to TRBD1 (5 bases). Sequencing was performed on peripheral blood. This receptor was obtained from a man in his forties or fifties with acute or convalescent COVID-19. CDR3 loop: CATRPLSGGTEAFF. In DNA, the CDR3 is TGTGCCACCAGACCCTTGTCGGGGGGCACTGAAGCTTTCTTT.